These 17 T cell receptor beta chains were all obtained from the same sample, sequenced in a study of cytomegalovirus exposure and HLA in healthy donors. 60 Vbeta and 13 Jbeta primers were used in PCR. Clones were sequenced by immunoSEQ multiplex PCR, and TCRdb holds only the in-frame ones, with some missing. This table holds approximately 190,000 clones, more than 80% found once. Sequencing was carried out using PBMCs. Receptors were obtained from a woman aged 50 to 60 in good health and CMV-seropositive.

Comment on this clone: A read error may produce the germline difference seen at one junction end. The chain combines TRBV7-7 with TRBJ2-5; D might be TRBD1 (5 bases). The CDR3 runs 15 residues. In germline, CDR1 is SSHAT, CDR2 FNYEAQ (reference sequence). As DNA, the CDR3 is TGTGCTAGCAGCTTAGATATGACAGCCCAAGAGACCCAGTACTTC. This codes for CASSLDMTAQETQYF.

The CDR3: CASSLDGGGSTDTQYF. The CDR3, as DNA: TGTGCCAGCAGCTTAGACGGGGGGGGCTCCACAGATACGCAGTATTTT. The chain is built from TRBV11-2 and TRBJ2-3; 8 bases match TRBD2. The CDR3 length is 16 residues. Germline V gene lookup returns CDR1 SGHAT and CDR2 FQNNGV. V dropped 0 bases and J dropped 2; count of bases not matched to a gene: 4.

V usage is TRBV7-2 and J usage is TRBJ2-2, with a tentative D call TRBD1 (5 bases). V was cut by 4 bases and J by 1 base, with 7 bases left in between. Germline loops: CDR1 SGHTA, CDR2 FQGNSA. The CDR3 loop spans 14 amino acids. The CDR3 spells CASSSQGNTGELFF. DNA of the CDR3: TGTGCCAGCAGCTCCCAGGGGAACACCGGGGAGCTGTTTTTT.

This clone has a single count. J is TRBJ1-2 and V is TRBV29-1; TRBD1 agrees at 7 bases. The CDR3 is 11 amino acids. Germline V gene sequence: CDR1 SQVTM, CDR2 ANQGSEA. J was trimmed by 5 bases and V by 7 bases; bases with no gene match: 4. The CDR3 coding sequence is TGCAGCGCTGGACAGGATTATGGCTACACCTTC. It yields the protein CSAGQDYGYTF. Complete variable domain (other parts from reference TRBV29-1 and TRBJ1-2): SAVISQKPSRDICQRGTSLTIQCQVDSQVTMMFWYRQQPGQSLTLIATANQGSEATYESGFVIDKFPISRPNLTFSTLTVSNMSPEDSSIYLCSAGQDYGYTFGSGTRLTVV.

The CDR3 region is CASKPQGPQRDEQFF. The CDR3 nucleotides are TGTGCCAGCAAACCACAGGGCCCCCAACGGGATGAGCAGTTCTTC. The V call is TRBV28, the J call TRBJ2-1; weak D call: TRBD1 (6 bases). Trimming cost V 7 bases and J 8 bases, with 21 bases left between them. The CDR3 has 15 amino acids. The germline CDR1 and CDR2 sequences are MDHEN and SYDVKM.

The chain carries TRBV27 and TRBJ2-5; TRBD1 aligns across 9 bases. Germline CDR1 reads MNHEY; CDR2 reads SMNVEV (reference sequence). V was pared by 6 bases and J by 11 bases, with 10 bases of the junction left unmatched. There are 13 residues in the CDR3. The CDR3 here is CASRPGTGWEQYF. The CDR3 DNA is TGTGCCAGCAGGCCAGGGACAGGGTGGGAGCAGTACTTC.

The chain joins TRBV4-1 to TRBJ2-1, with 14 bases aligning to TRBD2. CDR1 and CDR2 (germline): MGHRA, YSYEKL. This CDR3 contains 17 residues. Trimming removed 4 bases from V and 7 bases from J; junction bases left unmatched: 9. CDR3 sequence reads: CASSPRLAGGFENEQFF. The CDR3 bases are TGCGCCAGCAGCCCCAGACTAGCGGGGGGGTTTGAAAATGAGCAGTTCTTC.

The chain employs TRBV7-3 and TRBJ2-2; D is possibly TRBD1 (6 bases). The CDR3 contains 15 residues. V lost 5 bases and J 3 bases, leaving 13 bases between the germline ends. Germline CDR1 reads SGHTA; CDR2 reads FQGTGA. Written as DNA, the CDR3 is TGTGCCAGCAGCGTGGGGAACAGGGACACCGGGGAGCTGTTTTTT. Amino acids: CASSVGNRDTGELFF. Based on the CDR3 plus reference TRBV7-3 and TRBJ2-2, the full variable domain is GAGVSQTPSNKVTEKGKYVELRCDPISGHTALYWYRQSLGQGPEFLIYFQGTGAADDSGLPNDRFFAVRPEGSVSTLKIQRTERGDSAVYLCASSVGNRDTGELFFGEGSRLTVL.

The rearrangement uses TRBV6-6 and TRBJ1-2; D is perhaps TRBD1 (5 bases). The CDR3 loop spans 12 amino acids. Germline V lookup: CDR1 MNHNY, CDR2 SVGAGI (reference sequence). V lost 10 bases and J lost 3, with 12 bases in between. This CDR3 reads CATRRGDYGYTF. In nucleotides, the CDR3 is TGTGCCACCCGGCGGGGGGACTATGGCTACACCTTC.

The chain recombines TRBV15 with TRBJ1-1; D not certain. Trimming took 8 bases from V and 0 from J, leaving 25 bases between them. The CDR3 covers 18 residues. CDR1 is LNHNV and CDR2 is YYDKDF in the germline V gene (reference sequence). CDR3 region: CATHQGLAGVNMNTEAFF. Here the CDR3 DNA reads TGTGCCACCCACCAAGGATTGGCGGGTGTGAATATGAACACTGAAGCTTTCTTT.

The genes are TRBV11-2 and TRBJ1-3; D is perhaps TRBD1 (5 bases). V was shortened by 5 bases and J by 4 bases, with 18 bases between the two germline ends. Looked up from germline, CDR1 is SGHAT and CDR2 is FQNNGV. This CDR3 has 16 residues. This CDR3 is CASSPRSRDPGNTIYF. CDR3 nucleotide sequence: TGTGCCAGCAGCCCACGTAGCAGGGATCCCGGAAACACCATATATTTT. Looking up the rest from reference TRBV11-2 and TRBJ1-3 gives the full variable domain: EAGVAQSPRYKIIEKRQSVAFWCNPISGHATLYWYQQILGQGPKLLIQFQNNGVVDDSQLPKDRFSAERLKGVDSTLKIQPAKLEDSAVYLCASSPRSRDPGNTIYFGEGSWLTVV.

Here the CDR3 DNA reads TGTGCCAGTAGTATCCAGCCCCGTTACGGAGGCGAGCAGTTCTTC. Translating gives CASSIQPRYGGEQFF. The chain combines TRBV19 with TRBJ2-1; TRBD2 might be the D (5 bases). The germline gives CDR1 LNHDA, CDR2 SQIVND (reference sequence). V was cut by 3 bases and J by 10 bases, with 19 bases left in between. The CDR3 is 15 residues long.

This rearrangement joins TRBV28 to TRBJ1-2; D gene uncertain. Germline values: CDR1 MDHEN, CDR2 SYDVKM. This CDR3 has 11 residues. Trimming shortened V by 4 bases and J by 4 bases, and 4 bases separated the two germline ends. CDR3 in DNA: TGTGCCAGCAGTTACAGCTATGGCTACACCTTC. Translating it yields CASSYSYGYTF.

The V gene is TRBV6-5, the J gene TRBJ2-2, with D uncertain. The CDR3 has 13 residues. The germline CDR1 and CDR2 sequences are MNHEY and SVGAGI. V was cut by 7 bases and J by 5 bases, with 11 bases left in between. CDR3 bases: TGTGCCAGCACCGAAGCAGGTACCGGGGAGCTGTTTTTT. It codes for CASTEAGTGELFF.

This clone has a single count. The CDR3 loop is CASSSGGIGGYTF. CDR3 in DNA: TGTGCCAGCAGCTCCGGGGGGATCGGCGGCTACACCTTC. The V call is TRBV5-4, the J call TRBJ1-2, with a weak D call TRBD1 (5 bases). Germline CDR1 reads SGHNT; CDR2 reads YYREEE (reference sequence). This CDR3 has 13 amino acids. The V gene lost 3 bases and the J gene lost 8 bases, with 14 bases spanning the gap.

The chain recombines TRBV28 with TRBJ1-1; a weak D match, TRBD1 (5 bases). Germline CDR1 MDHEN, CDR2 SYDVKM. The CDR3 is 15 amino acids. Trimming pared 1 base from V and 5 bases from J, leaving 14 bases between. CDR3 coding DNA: TGTGCCAGCAGTTTATTGGGTCAGGGTCGAACTGAAGCTTTCTTT. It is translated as CASSLLGQGRTEAFF. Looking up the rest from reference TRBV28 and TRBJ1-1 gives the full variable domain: DVKVTQSSRYLVKRTGEKVFLECVQDMDHENMFWYRQDPGLGLRLIYFSYDVKMKEKGDIPEGYSVSREKKERFSLILESASTNQTSMYLCASSLLGQGRTEAFFGQGTRLTVV.

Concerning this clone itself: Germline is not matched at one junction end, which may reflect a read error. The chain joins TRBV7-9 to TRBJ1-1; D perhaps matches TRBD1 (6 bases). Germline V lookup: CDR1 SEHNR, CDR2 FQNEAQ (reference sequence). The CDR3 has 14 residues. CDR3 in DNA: TGTTCCAGCAGCTTACAGGGTGGTAGGGCTGAAGCTTTCTTT. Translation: CSSSLQGGRAEAFF. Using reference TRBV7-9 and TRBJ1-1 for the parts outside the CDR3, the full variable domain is DTGVSQNPRHKITKRGQNVTFRCDPISEHNRLYWYRQTLGQGPEFLTYFQNEAQLEKSRLLSDRFSAERPKGSFSTLEIQRTEQGDSAMYLCSSSLQGGRAEAFFGQGTRLTVV.